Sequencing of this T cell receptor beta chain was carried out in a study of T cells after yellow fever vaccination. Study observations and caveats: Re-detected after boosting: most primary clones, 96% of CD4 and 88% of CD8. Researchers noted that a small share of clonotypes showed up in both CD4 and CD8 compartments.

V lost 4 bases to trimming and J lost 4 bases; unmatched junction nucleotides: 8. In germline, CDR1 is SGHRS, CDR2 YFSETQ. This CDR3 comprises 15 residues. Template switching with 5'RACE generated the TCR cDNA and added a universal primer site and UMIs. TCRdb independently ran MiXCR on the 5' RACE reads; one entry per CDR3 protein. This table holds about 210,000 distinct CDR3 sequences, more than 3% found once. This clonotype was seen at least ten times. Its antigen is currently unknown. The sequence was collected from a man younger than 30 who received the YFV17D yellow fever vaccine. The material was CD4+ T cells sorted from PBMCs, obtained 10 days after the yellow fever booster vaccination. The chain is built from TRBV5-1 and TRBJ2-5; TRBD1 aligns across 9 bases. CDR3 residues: CASSISTGGLETQYF. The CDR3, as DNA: TGCGCCAGCAGCATCTCGACAGGGGGGCTAGAGACCCAGTACTTC.